The T cell receptor beta chain under discussion was sequenced for a study of T-cell reconstitution after alpha-beta-depleted transplantation in children. Study conclusions and caveats: One year post-transplant, T-cell counts and diversity were largely derived from T cells produced anew. Several hundred expanded graft clones reportedly were the source of alpha-beta T cells about two months after transplant. Some patients owed their high day-60 TCRbeta diversity to surviving recipient T cells and thymic progenitors.

Unique molecular identifiers featured in how the TCRbeta library was prepared. TCRdb re-called the PCR reads through MiXCR, storing one row per CDR3 protein. Here the sample spans about 190,000 distinct CDR3 sequences, 11% being singletons. This clonotype occurred many times. Its antigen remains unknown. The sequenced sample was PBMCs, obtained before TCRalphabeta/CD19-depleted stem cell transplant. This receptor was taken from a boy aged 2 to 9 with acute myeloid leukemia, due to receive a stem cell transplant.

CDR3 in DNA: TGTGCCAGCACGTCGGGGGGAGTCTCCGAGCAGTACGTC. Encoded protein: CASTSGGVSEQYV. The J gene is TRBJ2-7, the V gene TRBV14, with 7 bases fitting TRBD2. Germline V gene data show CDR1 as SGHDN and CDR2 as FVKESK. After removal of 7 bases from V and 6 bases from J, the junction contained 9 bases not matched to a gene. The CDR3 totals 13 residues.